This paragraph reports one TCR beta chain. Repertoires were generated with immunoSEQ multiplex PCR, while TCRdb's copy carries only in-frame clones and drops some. This sample carries about 70,000 clones, just under 95% of them seen once, and the ten largest clones take around 0.37%. This sample is part of a study of technical replicates of blood from a few donors. From germline, CDR1 is SGHNT and CDR2 YENEEA. This CDR3 has 15 residues. V lost 3 bases and J lost 3; bases outside the gene matches: 4. The chain recombines TRBV11-3 with TRBJ2-3; 9 positions agree with TRBD2. The source is a human donor in good health. Specimen: T cells isolated from PBMCs. CDR3 DNA: TGTGCCAGCAGCTTTAGCGGGAGATTGACAGATACGCAGTATTTT. Protein product: CASSFSGRLTDTQYF.